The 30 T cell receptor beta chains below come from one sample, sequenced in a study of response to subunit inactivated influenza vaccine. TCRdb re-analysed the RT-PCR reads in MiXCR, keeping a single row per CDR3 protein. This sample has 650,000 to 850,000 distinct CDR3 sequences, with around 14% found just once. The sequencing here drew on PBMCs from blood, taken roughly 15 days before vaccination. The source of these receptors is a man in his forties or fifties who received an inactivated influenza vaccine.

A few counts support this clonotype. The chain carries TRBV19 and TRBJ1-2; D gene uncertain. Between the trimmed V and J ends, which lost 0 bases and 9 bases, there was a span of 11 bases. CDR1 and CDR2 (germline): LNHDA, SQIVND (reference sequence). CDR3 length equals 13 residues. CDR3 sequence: CASSIDINTRYTF. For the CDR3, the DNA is TGTGCCAGTAGTATAGATATTAACACGCGCTACACCTTC.

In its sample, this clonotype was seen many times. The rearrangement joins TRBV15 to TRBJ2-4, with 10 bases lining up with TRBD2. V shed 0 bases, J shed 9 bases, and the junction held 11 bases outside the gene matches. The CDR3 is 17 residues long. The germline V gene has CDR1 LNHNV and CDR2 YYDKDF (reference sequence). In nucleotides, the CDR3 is TGTGCCACCAGCAGAGATGGGCTAGCGGGAGAAGCTAGCATTCAGTACTTC. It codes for CATSRDGLAGEASIQYF.

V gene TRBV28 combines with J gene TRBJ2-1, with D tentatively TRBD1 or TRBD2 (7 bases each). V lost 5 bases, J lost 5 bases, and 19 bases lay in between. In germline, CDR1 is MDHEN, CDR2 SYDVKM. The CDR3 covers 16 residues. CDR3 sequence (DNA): TGTGCCAGCAGTCCCTATGCAGGGGGGGGTAACAATGAGCAGTTCTTC. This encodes CASSPYAGGGNNEQFF.

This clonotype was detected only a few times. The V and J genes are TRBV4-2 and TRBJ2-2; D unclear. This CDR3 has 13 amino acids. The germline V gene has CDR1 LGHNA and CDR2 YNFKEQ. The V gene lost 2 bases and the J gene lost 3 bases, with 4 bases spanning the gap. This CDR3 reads CASSQTDTGELFF. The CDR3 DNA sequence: TGTGCCAGCAGCCAAACCGACACCGGGGAGCTGTTTTTT.

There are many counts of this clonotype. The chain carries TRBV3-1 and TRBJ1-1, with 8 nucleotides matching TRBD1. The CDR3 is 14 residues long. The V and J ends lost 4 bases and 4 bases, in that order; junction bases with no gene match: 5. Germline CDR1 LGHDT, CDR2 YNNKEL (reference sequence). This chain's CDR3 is CASSPRDRTTEAFF. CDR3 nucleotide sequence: TGTGCCAGCAGCCCTAGGGACAGGACCACTGAAGCTTTCTTT.

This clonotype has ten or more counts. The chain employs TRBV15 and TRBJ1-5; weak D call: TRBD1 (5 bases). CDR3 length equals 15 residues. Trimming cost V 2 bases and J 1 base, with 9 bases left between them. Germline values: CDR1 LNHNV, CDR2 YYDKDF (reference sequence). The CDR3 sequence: CATSRRQRSNQPQHF. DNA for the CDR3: TGTGCCACCAGCAGAAGACAGAGAAGCAATCAGCCCCAGCATTTT.

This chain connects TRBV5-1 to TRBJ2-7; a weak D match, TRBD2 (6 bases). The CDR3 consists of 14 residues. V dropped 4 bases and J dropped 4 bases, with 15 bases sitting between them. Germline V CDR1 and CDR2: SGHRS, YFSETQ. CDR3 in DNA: TGCGCCAGCAGCCCAGTGACTAGTGGGTACGAGCAGTACTTC. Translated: CASSPVTSGYEQYF.

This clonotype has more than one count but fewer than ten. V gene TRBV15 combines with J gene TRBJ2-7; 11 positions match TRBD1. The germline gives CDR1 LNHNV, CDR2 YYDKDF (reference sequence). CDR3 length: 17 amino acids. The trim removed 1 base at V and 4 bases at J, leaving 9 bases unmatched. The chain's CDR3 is CATSRAYPGQGAYEQYF. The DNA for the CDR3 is TGTGCCACCAGCAGAGCTTATCCCGGACAGGGGGCATACGAGCAGTACTTC.

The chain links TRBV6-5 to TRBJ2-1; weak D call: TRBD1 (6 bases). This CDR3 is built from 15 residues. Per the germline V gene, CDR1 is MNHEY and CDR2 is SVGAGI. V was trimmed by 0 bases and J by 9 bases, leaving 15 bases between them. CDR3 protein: CASSYSGARSGEQFF. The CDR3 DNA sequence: TGTGCCAGCAGTTACTCGGGGGCCAGGTCGGGTGAGCAGTTCTTC.

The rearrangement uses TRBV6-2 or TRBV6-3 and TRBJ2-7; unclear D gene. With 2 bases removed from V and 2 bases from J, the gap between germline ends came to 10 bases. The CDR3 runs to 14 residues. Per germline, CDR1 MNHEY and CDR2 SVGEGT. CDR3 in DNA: TGTGCCAGCAGTTACGCCGGATACACCTACGAGCAGTACTTC. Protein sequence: CASSYAGYTYEQYF.

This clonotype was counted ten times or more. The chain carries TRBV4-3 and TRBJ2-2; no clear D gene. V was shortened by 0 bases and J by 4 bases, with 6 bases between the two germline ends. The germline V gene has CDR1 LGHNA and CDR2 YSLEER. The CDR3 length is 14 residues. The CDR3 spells CASSQDRRTGELFF. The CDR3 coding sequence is TGCGCCAGCAGCCAAGATCGCCGCACCGGGGAGCTGTTTTTT.

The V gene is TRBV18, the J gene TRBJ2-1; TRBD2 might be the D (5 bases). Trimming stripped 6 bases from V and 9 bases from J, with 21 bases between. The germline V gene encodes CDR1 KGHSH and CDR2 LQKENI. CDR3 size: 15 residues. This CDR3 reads CASSTYGELGSEQFF. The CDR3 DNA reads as TGTGCCAGCTCCACCTACGGGGAGCTGGGGAGTGAGCAGTTCTTC.

The CDR3 nucleotides are TGTGCCAGCAGCTTGGAGTTGGGGACAGGTCCTTCTGGAAACACCATATATTTT. Translated, it gives CASSLELGTGPSGNTIYF. The rearrangement links TRBV5-6 to TRBJ1-3, with 8 bases matching TRBD1. The CDR3 runs to 18 residues. From germline, CDR1 is SGHDT and CDR2 YYEEEE. The V segment lost 0 bases and the J segment 1 base; nucleotides outside the gene matches: 9. Full variable domain (remainder filled in from reference TRBV5-6 and TRBJ1-3): DAGVTQSPTHLIKTRGQQVTLRCSPKSGHDTVSWYQQALGQGPQFIFQYYEEEERQRGNFPDRFSGHQFPNYSSELNVNALLLGDSALYLCASSLELGTGPSGNTIYFGEGSWLTVV.

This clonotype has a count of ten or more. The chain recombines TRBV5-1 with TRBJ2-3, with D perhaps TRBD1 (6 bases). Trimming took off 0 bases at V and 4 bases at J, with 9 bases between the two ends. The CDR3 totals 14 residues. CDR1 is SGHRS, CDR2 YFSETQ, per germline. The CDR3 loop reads CASSLDREADTQYF. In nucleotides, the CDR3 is TGCGCCAGCAGCTTGGACAGGGAAGCAGATACGCAGTATTTT.

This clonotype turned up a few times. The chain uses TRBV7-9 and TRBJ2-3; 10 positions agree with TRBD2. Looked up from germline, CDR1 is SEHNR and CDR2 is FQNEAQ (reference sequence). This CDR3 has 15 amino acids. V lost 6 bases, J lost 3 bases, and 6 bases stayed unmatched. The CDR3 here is CASRSSGSWTDTQYF. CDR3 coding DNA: TGTGCCAGCAGATCTAGCGGGAGTTGGACAGATACGCAGTATTTT.

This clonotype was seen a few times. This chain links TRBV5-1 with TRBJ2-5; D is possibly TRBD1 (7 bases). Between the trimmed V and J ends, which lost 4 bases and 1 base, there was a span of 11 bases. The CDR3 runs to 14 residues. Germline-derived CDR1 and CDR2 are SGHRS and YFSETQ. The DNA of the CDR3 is TGCGCCAGCAGCGGCGGGACAGCCCAAGAGACCCAGTACTTC. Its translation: CASSGGTAQETQYF.

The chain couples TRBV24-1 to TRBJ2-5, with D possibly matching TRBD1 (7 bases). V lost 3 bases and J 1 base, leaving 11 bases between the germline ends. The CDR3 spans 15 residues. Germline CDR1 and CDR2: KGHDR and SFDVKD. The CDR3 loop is CATSDGGTVQETQYF. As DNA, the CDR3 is TGTGCCACCAGTGATGGGGGGACAGTCCAAGAGACCCAGTACTTC.

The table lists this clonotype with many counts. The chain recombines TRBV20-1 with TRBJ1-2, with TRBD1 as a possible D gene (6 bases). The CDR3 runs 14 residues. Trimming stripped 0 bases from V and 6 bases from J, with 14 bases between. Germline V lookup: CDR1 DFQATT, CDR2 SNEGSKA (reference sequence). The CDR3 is CSAREGQGKDGYTF. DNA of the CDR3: TGCAGTGCTAGAGAGGGACAAGGGAAAGATGGCTACACCTTC.

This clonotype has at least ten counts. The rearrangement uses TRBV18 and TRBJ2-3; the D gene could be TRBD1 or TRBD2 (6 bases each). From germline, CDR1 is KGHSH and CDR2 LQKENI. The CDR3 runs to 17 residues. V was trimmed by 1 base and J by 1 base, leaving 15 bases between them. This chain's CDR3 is CASSPLPTGAGTDTQYF. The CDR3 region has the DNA TGTGCCAGCTCACCACTACCCACGGGGGCCGGCACAGATACGCAGTATTTT. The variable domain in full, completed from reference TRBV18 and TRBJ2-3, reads NAGVMQNPRHLVRRRGQEARLRCSPMKGHSHVYWYRQLPEEGLKFMVYLQKENIIDESGMPKERFSAEFPKEGPSILRIQQVVRGDSAAYFCASSPLPTGAGTDTQYFGPGTRLTVL.

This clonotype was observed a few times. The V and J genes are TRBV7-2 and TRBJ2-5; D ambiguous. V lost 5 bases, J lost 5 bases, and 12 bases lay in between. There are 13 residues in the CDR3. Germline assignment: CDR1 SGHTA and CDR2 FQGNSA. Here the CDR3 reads CASSQDPTETQYF. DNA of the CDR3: TGTGCCAGCAGCCAAGACCCGACGGAGACCCAGTACTTC.

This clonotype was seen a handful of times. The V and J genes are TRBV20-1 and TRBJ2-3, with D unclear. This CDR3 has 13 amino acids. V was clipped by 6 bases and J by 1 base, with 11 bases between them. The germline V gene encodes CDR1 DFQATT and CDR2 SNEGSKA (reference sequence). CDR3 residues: CSANTDRTDTQYF. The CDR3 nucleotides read TGCAGTGCCAACACGGACCGCACAGATACGCAGTATTTT.

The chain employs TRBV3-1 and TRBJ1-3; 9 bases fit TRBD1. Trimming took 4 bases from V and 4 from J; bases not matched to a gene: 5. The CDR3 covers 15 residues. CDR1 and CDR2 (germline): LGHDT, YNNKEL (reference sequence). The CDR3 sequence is CASSLPGQGGNTIYF. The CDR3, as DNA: TGTGCCAGCAGCCTACCGGGACAGGGAGGAAACACCATATATTTT.

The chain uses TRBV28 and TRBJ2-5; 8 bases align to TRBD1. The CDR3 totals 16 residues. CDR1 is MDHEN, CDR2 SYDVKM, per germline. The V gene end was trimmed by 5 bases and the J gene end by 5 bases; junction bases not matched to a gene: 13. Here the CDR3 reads CASSRSKTGDGETQYF. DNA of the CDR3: TGTGCCAGCAGTCGCTCTAAGACAGGGGATGGCGAGACCCAGTACTTC.

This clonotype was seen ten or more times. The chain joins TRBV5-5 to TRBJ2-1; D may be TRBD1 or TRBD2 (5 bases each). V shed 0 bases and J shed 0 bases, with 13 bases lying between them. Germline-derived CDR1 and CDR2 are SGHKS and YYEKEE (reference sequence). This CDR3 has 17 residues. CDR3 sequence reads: CASSLVRGATSYNEQFF. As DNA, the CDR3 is TGTGCCAGCAGCTTGGTCCGAGGGGCCACCTCCTACAATGAGCAGTTCTTC.

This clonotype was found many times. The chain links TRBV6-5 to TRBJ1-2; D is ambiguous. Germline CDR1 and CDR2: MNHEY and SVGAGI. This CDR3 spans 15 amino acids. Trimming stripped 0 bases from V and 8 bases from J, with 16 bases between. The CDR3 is CASSYSTAGSRGYTF. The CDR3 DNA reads TGTGCCAGCAGTTACTCCACCGCGGGTTCAAGAGGCTACACCTTC.

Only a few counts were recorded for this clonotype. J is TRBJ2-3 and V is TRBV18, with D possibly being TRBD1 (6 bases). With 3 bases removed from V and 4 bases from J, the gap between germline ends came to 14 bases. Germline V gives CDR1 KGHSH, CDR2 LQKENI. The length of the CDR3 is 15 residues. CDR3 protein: CASSPAQGVPDTQYF. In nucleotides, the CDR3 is TGTGCCAGCTCACCGGCACAGGGCGTCCCAGATACGCAGTATTTT.

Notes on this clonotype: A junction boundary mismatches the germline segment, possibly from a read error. This CDR3 is CASSASTRGSRNTIYF. CDR3 in DNA: TGTGCCAGCAGCGCGTCAACCAGGGGCTCTAGAAACACCATATATTTT. The rearrangement links TRBV9 to TRBJ1-3, with D perhaps TRBD1 (6 bases). The CDR3 length is 16 residues. Per the germline V gene, CDR1 is SGDLS and CDR2 is YYNGEE.

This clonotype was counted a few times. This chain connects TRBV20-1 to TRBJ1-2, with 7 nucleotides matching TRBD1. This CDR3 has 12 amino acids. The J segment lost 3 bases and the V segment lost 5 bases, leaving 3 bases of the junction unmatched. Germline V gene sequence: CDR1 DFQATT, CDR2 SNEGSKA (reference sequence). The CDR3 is CSAAGTDYGYTF. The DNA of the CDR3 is TGCAGTGCTGCCGGGACAGACTATGGCTACACCTTC.

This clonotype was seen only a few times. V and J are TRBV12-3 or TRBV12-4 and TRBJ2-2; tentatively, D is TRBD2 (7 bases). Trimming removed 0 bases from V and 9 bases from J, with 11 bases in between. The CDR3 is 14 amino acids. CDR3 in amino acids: CASSLATGGRELFF. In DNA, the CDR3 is TGTGCCAGCAGTTTAGCGACGGGGGGCAGGGAGCTGTTTTTT.

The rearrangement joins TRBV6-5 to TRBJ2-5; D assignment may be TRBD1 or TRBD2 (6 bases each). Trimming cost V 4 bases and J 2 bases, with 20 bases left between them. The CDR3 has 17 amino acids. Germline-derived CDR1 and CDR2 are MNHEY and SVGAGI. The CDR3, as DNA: TGTGCCAGCAGTTCTGGGACAAGGGGAGGAATGCAAGAGACCCAGTACTTC. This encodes CASSSGTRGGMQETQYF.